Listed below are T cell receptor beta chains from one sample, sequenced in a study of a mutant IDH1 vaccine in newly diagnosed glioma. For these TCRs, the target antigens are not known. Using immunoSEQ multiplex PCR, the repertoire was profiled, and TCRdb retains in-frame clones only, with some absent. The table records 30,000 to 35,000 clones, around nine tenths of them present only once. The material sequenced was PBMCs, taken from a glioma patient whose treatment included an IDH1 peptide vaccine. The receptors here all came from a man in his forties with glioma. Both conserved end residues are part of each CDR3. The D gene is left open where the match is weak. Expanded clones are given a class, and other clones once, few, many or no size at all.

cdr3_nt: TGTGCCAGCAGCAAAGTTTTTGATAGTCATGGTTACACCTTC
cdr3_aa: CASSKVFDSHGYTF
j_call: TRBJ1-2
clone_size: -
d_call: -
v_call: TRBV21-1

cdr3_nt: TGTGCCAGCTGTCCAGGAGGGGGGACAAGCACAGATACGCAGTATTTT
cdr3_aa: CASCPGGGTSTDTQYF
j_call: TRBJ2-3
clone_size: -
d_call: -
v_call: TRBV19

cdr3_nt: TGTGCCAGTAGTATTACGGGAGGGCCCTCCTCGCCCGAGCAGTACTTC
cdr3_aa: CASSITGGPSSPEQYF
j_call: TRBJ2-7
clone_size: -
d_call: TRBD2
v_call: TRBV19

cdr3_nt: TGTGCCAGCAGCCGTAGTGGGACGACGAACACCGGGGAGCTGTTTTTT
cdr3_aa: CASSRSGTTNTGELFF
j_call: TRBJ2-2
clone_size: -
d_call: -
v_call: TRBV9

cdr3_nt: TGCAGCGTTGAAGATCTCCTCGGGTGGGGGAACACTGAAGCTTTCTTT
cdr3_aa: CSVEDLLGWGNTEAFF
j_call: TRBJ1-1
clone_size: -
d_call: -
v_call: TRBV29-1

cdr3_nt: TGTGCCAGCAGTTTTGGTCTAGAGATGAACACTGAAGCTTTCTTT
cdr3_aa: CASSFGLEMNTEAFF
j_call: TRBJ1-1
clone_size: -
d_call: -
v_call: TRBV6-5

cdr3_nt: TGTGCCAGTAGTATTGACACTAGCGGGGGACTCGGTAGGAATGAGCAGTTCTTC
cdr3_aa: CASSIDTSGGLGRNEQFF
j_call: TRBJ2-1
clone_size: -
d_call: TRBD2
v_call: TRBV19

cdr3_nt: TGTGCCACGGGACTAGCGGGGAACCTTTTAAGCACAGATACGCAGTATTTT
cdr3_aa: CATGLAGNLLSTDTQYF
j_call: TRBJ2-3
clone_size: -
d_call: TRBD2
v_call: TRBV19

cdr3_nt: TGCGCCAGCAGTGTTCCTCTGTGGGATTCACCCCTCCACTTT
cdr3_aa: CASSVPLWDSPLHF
j_call: TRBJ1-6
clone_size: once
d_call: -
v_call: TRBV10-2

cdr3_nt: TGTGCCAGCAGCTTGCAGGGAGCTAACTATGGCTACACCTTC
cdr3_aa: CASSLQGANYGYTF
j_call: TRBJ1-2
clone_size: -
d_call: -
v_call: TRBV5-5

cdr3_nt: TGTGCCAGCTCACCAGAGGGGGACTATGGCTACACCTTC
cdr3_aa: CASSPEGDYGYTF
j_call: TRBJ1-2
clone_size: -
d_call: -
v_call: TRBV18

cdr3_nt: TGTGCCAGCAGCCCCCATGGGGGGGCTTCACCCCTCCACTTT
cdr3_aa: CASSPHGGASPLHF
j_call: TRBJ1-6
clone_size: once
d_call: -
v_call: TRBV5-6

cdr3_nt: TGTGCCAGTAGTATAGAGGCGCAAGGGAGAGGCTACACCTTC
cdr3_aa: CASSIEAQGRGYTF
j_call: TRBJ1-2
clone_size: -
d_call: -
v_call: TRBV19

cdr3_nt: TGTGCCAGCCTAGCGGGAGGGCCTGGGGCCAAAAACATTCAGTACTTC
cdr3_aa: CASLAGGPGAKNIQYF
j_call: TRBJ2-4
clone_size: -
d_call: TRBD2
v_call: TRBV10-3

cdr3_nt: TGTGCCAGCAGCCCGAACAACTTGGGAGGCTACACCTTC
cdr3_aa: CASSPNNLGGYTF
j_call: TRBJ1-2
clone_size: few
d_call: -
v_call: TRBV6-5

cdr3_nt: TGTGCCAGCAGTTTCCTCAGGACAGGGGAGGCCTACGAGCAGTACTTC
cdr3_aa: CASSFLRTGEAYEQYF
j_call: TRBJ2-7
clone_size: -
d_call: TRBD1
v_call: TRBV27

cdr3_nt: TGTGCCAGCATGCCGATGGGACAGGGGGAGGACGATACGCAGTATTTT
cdr3_aa: CASMPMGQGEDDTQYF
j_call: TRBJ2-3
clone_size: -
d_call: -
v_call: TRBV21-1

cdr3_nt: TGTGCCAGTAGTCCCCGGGACAGGGTGGACTATGGCTACACCTTC
cdr3_aa: CASSPRDRVDYGYTF
j_call: TRBJ1-2
clone_size: -
d_call: TRBD1
v_call: TRBV19

cdr3_nt: TGTGCCAGCTCACCACCGCGAGGCCCGAACACCGGGGAGCTGTTTTTT
cdr3_aa: CASSPPRGPNTGELFF
j_call: TRBJ2-2
clone_size: -
d_call: -
v_call: TRBV18

cdr3_nt: TGTGCCAGTAGTATTTACGGGACAAGCAATGAAAAACTGTTTTTT
cdr3_aa: CASSIYGTSNEKLFF
j_call: TRBJ1-4
clone_size: -
d_call: -
v_call: TRBV19

cdr3_nt: TGCGCCAGCAGCCAAGATGGGGCAGGGGGCGCTTACGAGCAGTACTTC
cdr3_aa: CASSQDGAGGAYEQYF
j_call: TRBJ2-7
clone_size: once
d_call: TRBD1
v_call: TRBV4-3

cdr3_nt: TGTGCCAGCAGCCCATTGGGGGCCTACAATGAGCAGTTCTTC
cdr3_aa: CASSPLGAYNEQFF
j_call: TRBJ2-1
clone_size: -
d_call: -
v_call: TRBV2

cdr3_nt: TGTGCCAGCAGCCCGGGAAACACAGATACGCAGTATTTT
cdr3_aa: CASSPGNTDTQYF
j_call: TRBJ2-3
clone_size: -
d_call: -
v_call: TRBV5-4

cdr3_nt: TGTGCCATCAGTGAGTCGAGGGGGGCGAGCACCGGGGAGCTGTTTTTT
cdr3_aa: CAISESRGASTGELFF
j_call: TRBJ2-2
clone_size: -
d_call: -
v_call: TRBV10-3

cdr3_nt: TGTGCCAGCAGTTTCTCTCCGGGGGGAGTTTCCTACGAGCAGTACTTC
cdr3_aa: CASSFSPGGVSYEQYF
j_call: TRBJ2-7
clone_size: -
d_call: TRBD2
v_call: TRBV28

cdr3_nt: TGCAGCGGCGGGGGGAACGGGGGCACTGAAGCTTTCTTT
cdr3_aa: CSGGGNGGTEAFF
j_call: TRBJ1-1
clone_size: once
d_call: -
v_call: TRBV29-1

cdr3_nt: TGTGCCAGCAGGCCTGCGCCGGGACCAAACACTGAAGCTTTCTTT
cdr3_aa: CASRPAPGPNTEAFF
j_call: TRBJ1-1
clone_size: -
d_call: -
v_call: TRBV5-4

cdr3_nt: TGTGCCAGCAGCTCCCGTGGAAACACCATATATTTT
cdr3_aa: CASSSRGNTIYF
j_call: TRBJ1-3
clone_size: -
d_call: -
v_call: TRBV7-9

cdr3_nt: TGTGCCACCAGCAGAGACAGGGGAAACACTGAAGCTTTCTTT
cdr3_aa: CATSRDRGNTEAFF
j_call: TRBJ1-1
clone_size: -
d_call: -
v_call: TRBV15

cdr3_nt: TGTGCCAGCAGCTACCGACAGGGGGCAGTCCAAGAGACCCAGTACTTC
cdr3_aa: CASSYRQGAVQETQYF
j_call: TRBJ2-5
clone_size: -
d_call: TRBD1
v_call: TRBV5-5

cdr3_nt: TGTGCCTGGGGGAGACAGCCTGAGACCCAGTACTTC
cdr3_aa: CAWGRQPETQYF
j_call: TRBJ2-5
clone_size: -
d_call: -
v_call: TRBV30

cdr3_nt: TGTGCCGTACAGGGGTTGGAGGAAAAACTGTTTTTT
cdr3_aa: CAVQGLEEKLFF
j_call: TRBJ1-4
clone_size: -
d_call: TRBD1
v_call: TRBV6-1

cdr3_nt: TGTGCCAGCAGCTTACCCGGGACAGGGGAAGGGAACACTGAAGCTTTCTTT
cdr3_aa: CASSLPGTGEGNTEAFF
j_call: TRBJ1-1
clone_size: -
d_call: TRBD1
v_call: TRBV7-9

cdr3_nt: TGTGCCAGCAGCCGGGGCAGCCTGAACACTGAAGCTTTCTTT
cdr3_aa: CASSRGSLNTEAFF
j_call: TRBJ1-1
clone_size: -
d_call: -
v_call: TRBV9

cdr3_nt: TGCGCCAGCAAGCGATTAGGTCAAACGAATGAAAAACTGTTTTTT
cdr3_aa: CASKRLGQTNEKLFF
j_call: TRBJ1-4
clone_size: -
d_call: -
v_call: TRBV5-1